This TCR beta chain stems from a study of cytomegalovirus exposure and HLA in healthy donors. TCRdb's copy holds only in-frame clones and misses some; the assay was immunoSEQ multiplex PCR. The data hold 140,000 to 150,000 clones, with approximately 94% observed a single time. Broader study findings: First-cohort TCR clusters were later found to tend to co-occur in the 120 or so validation repertoires.

Comment on this clone: As yet, its antigen is unknown.

Sample: PBMCs. The TCR sequence derives from a man aged 18 to 29 in good health and CMV-seropositive.

Here the CDR3 reads CASRTMGQGTYEQYF. Here the CDR3 DNA reads TGTGCCAGCAGGACTATGGGACAGGGGACCTACGAGCAGTACTTC. This chain joins TRBV27 and TRBJ2-7; TRBD1 aligns across 10 bases. Trimming cost V 6 bases and J 2 bases; bases outside gene matches: 7. This CDR3 is 15 amino acids long. The germline V gene encodes CDR1 MNHEY and CDR2 SMNVEV (reference sequence).